Presented here are 4 T cell receptor beta chains from one specimen sequenced in a study of cytomegalovirus exposure and HLA in healthy donors. Clones were sequenced by immunoSEQ multiplex PCR, and TCRdb holds only the in-frame ones, with some missing. This sample has 150,000 to 200,000 clones; approximately 80% occur once, and the top ten carry around 15%. Source material: PBMCs. These receptors were obtained from a woman aged 25 to 45 in good health and CMV-seropositive.

The chain has TRBV7-3 and TRBJ2-6; D not certain. Between the trimmed V and J ends, which lost 10 bases and 0 bases, there was a span of 7 bases. Germline CDR1 reads SGHTA; CDR2 reads FQGTGA. The CDR3 is 13 residues long. CDR3 nucleotides: TGTGCCACCAGACTCTCTGGGGCCAACGTCCTGACTTTC. Translated, it gives CATRLSGANVLTF.

V usage is TRBV4-1 and J usage is TRBJ2-1; 12 bases match TRBD2. Germline CDR1 and CDR2: MGHRA and YSYEKL. This CDR3 has 17 residues. The ends lost 4 bases at V and 0 bases at J; junction bases unmatched: 4. The CDR3 spells CASSLRTSGTSYNEQFF. The DNA of the CDR3 is TGCGCCAGCAGCCTCCGGACTAGCGGGACCTCCTACAATGAGCAGTTCTTC.

The rearrangement joins TRBV7-8 to TRBJ1-2, with 9 bases fitting TRBD1. V was clipped by 1 base and J by 4 bases; unmatched bases: 7. The CDR3 extends over 16 amino acids. Germline CDR1 and CDR2: SGHVS and FQNEAQ. CDR3 DNA sequence: TGTGCCAGCAGCTTAGGTTACGGGACAGGGAGCTATGGCTACACCTTC. Its protein product is CASSLGYGTGSYGYTF.

The rearrangement uses TRBV27 and TRBJ2-7; D might be TRBD2 (5 bases). This CDR3 is built from 11 residues. Looked up from germline, CDR1 is MNHEY and CDR2 is SMNVEV (reference sequence). V dropped 6 bases and J dropped 2 bases, with 5 bases sitting between them. The CDR3 nucleotides are TGTGCCAGCAGGCGGGCCTACGAGCAGTACTTC. Amino acids: CASRRAYEQYF.